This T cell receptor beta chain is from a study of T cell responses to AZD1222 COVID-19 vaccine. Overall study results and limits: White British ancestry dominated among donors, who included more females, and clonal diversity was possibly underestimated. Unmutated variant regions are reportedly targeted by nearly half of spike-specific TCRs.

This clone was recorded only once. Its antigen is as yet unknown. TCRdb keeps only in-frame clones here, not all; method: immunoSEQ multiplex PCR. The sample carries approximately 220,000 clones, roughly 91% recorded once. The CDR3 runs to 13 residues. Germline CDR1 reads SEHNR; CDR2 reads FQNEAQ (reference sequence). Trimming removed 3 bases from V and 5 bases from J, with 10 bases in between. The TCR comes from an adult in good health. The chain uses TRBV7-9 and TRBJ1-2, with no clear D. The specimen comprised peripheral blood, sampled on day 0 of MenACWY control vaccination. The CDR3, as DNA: TGTGCCAGCAGCTTGAACCTTGATTATGGCTACACCTTC. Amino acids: CASSLNLDYGYTF.